This TCR beta chain was identified during a study of CD8+CD57+ T cells in acquired aplastic anemia. At the level of the study: CD4+ cell libraries from healthy donors averaged approximately 9.9 million reads.

Between the trimmed V and J ends, which lost 2 bases and 5 bases, there was a span of 7 bases. Germline loops: CDR1 WNHNN, CDR2 SYGVQD (reference sequence). CDR3 length equals 14 residues. TCR beta VDJ and CDR3 profiles were obtained from a genomic DNA template. MiXCR, applied by TCRdb to the reads, yields one record per CDR3 protein. The sample includes 55,000 to 80,000 distinct CDR3 sequences, roughly 50% of them seen just once. Notes on the study in general: Comparison of patients with controls identified twenty-nine shared CD8+ CDR3 sequences.

As regards this clonotype: Its antigen is not identified.

Sequences were obtained from sorted CD4+, CD8+, or CD8+CD57+ T cells (not recorded which) from PBMCs. The receptor was isolated from a human donor in good health, serving as a control. The chain links TRBV10-1 to TRBJ1-6, with D perhaps TRBD1 (5 bases). For the CDR3, the DNA is TGCGCCAGCAGTGAGGGGACTGATAATTCACCCCTCCACTTT. Protein sequence: CASSEGTDNSPLHF.